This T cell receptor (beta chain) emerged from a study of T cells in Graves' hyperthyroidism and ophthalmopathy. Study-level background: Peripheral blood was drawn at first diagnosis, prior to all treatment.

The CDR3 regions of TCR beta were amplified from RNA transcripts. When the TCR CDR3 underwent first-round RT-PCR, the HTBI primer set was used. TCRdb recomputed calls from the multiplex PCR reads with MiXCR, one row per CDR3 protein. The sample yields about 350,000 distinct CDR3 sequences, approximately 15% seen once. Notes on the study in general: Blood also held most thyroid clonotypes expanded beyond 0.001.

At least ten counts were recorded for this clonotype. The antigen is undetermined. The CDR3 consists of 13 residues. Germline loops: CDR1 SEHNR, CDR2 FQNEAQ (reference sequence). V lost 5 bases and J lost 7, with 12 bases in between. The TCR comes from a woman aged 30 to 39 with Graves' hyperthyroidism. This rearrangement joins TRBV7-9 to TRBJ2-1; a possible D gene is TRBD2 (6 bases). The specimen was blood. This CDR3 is CASSQTSPNEQFF. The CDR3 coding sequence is TGTGCCAGCAGCCAGACTAGTCCTAATGAGCAGTTCTTC. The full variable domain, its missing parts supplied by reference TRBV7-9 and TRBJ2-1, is DTGVSQNPRHKITKRGQNVTFRCDPISEHNRLYWYRQTLGQGPEFLTYFQNEAQLEKSRLLSDRFSAERPKGSFSTLEIQRTEQGDSAMYLCASSQTSPNEQFFGPGTRLTVL.